One and the same sample provided the 32 T cell receptor beta chains below, sequenced in a study of shared clonotypes between healthy human individuals. This table comes from immunoSEQ multiplex PCR, and its TCRdb copy is limited to in-frame clones, with some not included. Here the sample spans roughly 1.5 million clones, 95% to 99% being singletons. Input material: naive CD4+ T cells sorted from blood. The subset is: CD45RA+ positively selected. The receptors were gathered from a man younger than 40 in good health.

The chain recombines TRBV28 with TRBJ2-7, with D perhaps TRBD1 (6 bases). The germline gives CDR1 MDHEN, CDR2 SYDVKM. V was clipped by 10 bases and J by 4 bases, with 20 bases between them. CDR3 length equals 14 residues. CDR3: CATLAGTLIYEQYF. The CDR3 DNA follows: TGTGCCACCCTGGCCGGGACATTAATTTACGAGCAGTACTTC.

The genes are TRBV28 and TRBJ2-3; D unresolved. The germline V and J ends were trimmed by 4 bases and 0 bases, with 5 bases remaining between them. Germline CDR1 is MDHEN and CDR2 is SYDVKM. The CDR3 extends over 13 amino acids. CDR3 DNA: TGTGCCAGCAGTTCAATCAGCACAGATACGCAGTATTTT. It translates to CASSSISTDTQYF.

The gene calls are TRBV6-1 and TRBJ1-2, with D possibly TRBD1 on 6 matching bases. The V gene lost 4 bases and the J gene lost 0 bases, with 18 bases spanning the gap. CDR1 and CDR2 from the germline V gene are MNHNS and SASEGT. The CDR3 loop spans 17 amino acids. In nucleotides, the CDR3 is TGTGCCAGCAGTGCGATTTGGGGGGCCCCCTCTAACTATGGCTACACCTTC. Translation gives CASSAIWGAPSNYGYTF.

This clone was seen a single time. The gene calls are TRBV10-3 and TRBJ2-5; 11 bases are a match to TRBD1. The CDR3 has 15 amino acids. Unmatched junction bases numbered 3, after V lost 0 bases and J lost 6 bases. The germline CDR1 and CDR2 sequences are ENHRY and SYGVKD. The CDR3, as DNA: TGTGCCATCAGTGAGTCTGGGACAGGGGGGCAGACCCAGTACTTC. Protein product: CAISESGTGGQTQYF.

The gene calls are TRBV2 and TRBJ2-7; a possible D gene is TRBD2 (5 bases). CDR1 is SNHLY, CDR2 FYNNEI, per germline. V lost 3 bases and J lost 4, with 16 bases in between. The CDR3 is made up of 15 amino acids. The CDR3 region is CASSDAGLELYEQYF. CDR3 DNA: TGTGCCAGCAGTGATGCGGGCCTTGAATTGTACGAGCAGTACTTC.

V usage is TRBV5-6 and J usage is TRBJ1-1; a possible D gene is TRBD1 (5 bases). The germline V gene has CDR1 SGHDT and CDR2 YYEEEE. The CDR3 covers 15 residues. V shed 4 bases and J shed 0 bases, with 13 bases lying between them. CDR3 bases: TGTGCCAGCAGCCCGGAGGGACGATTGAACACTGAAGCTTTCTTT. As protein: CASSPEGRLNTEAFF.

The rearrangement uses TRBV18 and TRBJ2-7, with unresolved D. V dropped 3 bases and J dropped 1 base, with 10 bases sitting between them. The CDR3 is 14 residues long. Germline CDR1 KGHSH, CDR2 LQKENI. CDR3 sequence: CASSPEQYSYEQYF. The CDR3 coding sequence is TGTGCCAGCTCACCCGAACAGTATTCCTACGAGCAGTACTTC.

The chain employs TRBV20-1 and TRBJ2-3, with unresolved D. Deletions cut 6 bases from V and 5 bases from J, with 9 bases between. The CDR3 consists of 11 residues. Germline V lookup: CDR1 DFQATT, CDR2 SNEGSKA (reference sequence). The CDR3 loop reads CSALEVDTQYF. CDR3 sequence (DNA): TGCAGTGCCCTCGAGGTAGATACGCAGTATTTT.

The CDR3 coding sequence is TGTGCCAGCAGCCGAAAGGGCATTTACGAGCAGTACTTC. It translates to CASSRKGIYEQYF. The gene calls are TRBV5-4 and TRBJ2-7; D unclear. CDR3 length equals 13 residues. V shed 4 bases and J shed 4 bases, with 12 bases lying between them. The germline V gene encodes CDR1 SGHNT and CDR2 YYREEE (reference sequence).

This rearrangement joins TRBV9 to TRBJ1-2; TRBD1 aligns across 9 bases. CDR1 and CDR2 (germline): SGDLS, YYNGEE. V shed 0 bases and J 11 bases; nucleotides not matched to a gene: 8. This CDR3 is 14 amino acids long. The CDR3 here is CASSVAGTGIVYTF. DNA for the CDR3: TGTGCCAGCAGCGTAGCAGGGACAGGGATTGTATACACCTTC.

The chain uses TRBV7-6 and TRBJ2-7, with TRBD1 identical over 7 bases. CDR3 length: 14 residues. Trimming removed 4 bases from V and 3 bases from J; junction bases left unmatched: 6. Germline CDR1 and CDR2: SGHVS and FNYEAQ. The CDR3 here is CASSSGTAVYEQYF. CDR3 in DNA: TGTGCCAGCAGCTCCGGGACAGCCGTCTACGAGCAGTACTTC.

This rearrangement joins TRBV15 to TRBJ2-2, with D perhaps matching TRBD2 (6 bases). Trimming left V 11 bases short and J 1 base short, with 17 bases between. The germline gives CDR1 LNHNV, CDR2 YYDKDF (reference sequence). The CDR3 has 15 amino acids. The CDR3 loop reads CASKRERVNTGELFF. The CDR3 DNA is TGTGCCTCCAAAAGGGAGCGGGTGAACACCGGGGAGCTGTTTTTT.

The chain combines TRBV5-4 with TRBJ1-1, with unresolved D. This CDR3 region has 16 residues. Germline V CDR1 and CDR2: SGHNT, YYREEE (reference sequence). Trimming removed 2 bases at V and 0 bases at J, with 14 bases between. The CDR3 nucleotides read TGTGCCAGCAGCTTTGAGGGTACAAGAATGAACACTGAAGCTTTCTTT. Its translation: CASSFEGTRMNTEAFF.

The genes are TRBV28 and TRBJ2-7; the match to TRBD1 covers 9 bases. Germline CDR1 and CDR2: MDHEN and SYDVKM. The V gene end was trimmed by 0 bases and the J gene end by 5 bases; junction bases not matched to a gene: 8. The CDR3 loop spans 16 amino acids. The CDR3 DNA reads as TGTGCCAGCAGTTTATGGGGACAGGGAGCGGTAAACGAGCAGTACTTC. Amino acids: CASSLWGQGAVNEQYF.

This chain links TRBV4-1 with TRBJ1-2, with D possibly matching TRBD1 (6 bases). Germline V gives CDR1 MGHRA, CDR2 YSYEKL. This CDR3 is 16 amino acids long. V was trimmed by 1 base and J by 1 base, leaving 13 bases between them. CDR3 sequence reads: CASSQVKTGVNYGYTF. CDR3 bases: TGCGCCAGCAGCCAAGTAAAGACAGGAGTTAACTATGGCTACACCTTC.

The J gene is TRBJ2-5, the V gene TRBV19; no clear D gene. This CDR3 has 12 residues. Germline CDR1 LNHDA, CDR2 SQIVND (reference sequence). The V end lost 1 base, the J end lost 4 bases, and 4 bases lay between the germline ends. As DNA, the CDR3 is TGTGCCAGTAGTATAGCTGCAGAGACCCAGTACTTC. Translation: CASSIAAETQYF.

This chain links TRBV15 with TRBJ2-1; no clear D. The germline V and J ends were trimmed by 4 bases and 2 bases, with 15 bases remaining between them. Germline V gene sequence: CDR1 LNHNV, CDR2 YYDKDF (reference sequence). The CDR3 extends over 16 amino acids. DNA for the CDR3: TGTGCCACCAGCACCCAAACCCCCTTGGCCTACAATGAGCAGTTCTTC. Translating it yields CATSTQTPLAYNEQFF.

On this clone itself: Other DNA sequences in the same sample also yield this CDR3. The chain links TRBV5-1 to TRBJ2-5, with D hard to call. CDR3 length: 11 amino acids. Germline CDR1 is SGHRS and CDR2 is YFSETQ. Trimming left V 5 bases short and J 0 bases short, with 2 bases between. CDR3 coding DNA: TGCGCCAGCAGGGACCAAGAGACCCAGTACTTC. Encoded protein: CASRDQETQYF.

The chain joins TRBV7-6 to TRBJ2-2; no clear D gene. CDR1 SGHVS and CDR2 FNYEAQ come from the germline V gene. The ends were cut back, 5 bases at V and 7 bases at J, with 8 bases in the middle. The CDR3 has 12 residues. The CDR3 loop reads CASSTVLGELFF. The CDR3 bases are TGTGCCAGCAGCACCGTGCTCGGGGAGCTGTTTTTT.

The V gene is TRBV4-2, the J gene TRBJ1-5, with D unresolved. Trimming removed 5 bases from V and 0 bases from J, with 8 bases in between. The germline CDR1 and CDR2 sequences are LGHNA and YNFKEQ. The length of the CDR3 is 14 residues. CDR3 sequence (DNA): TGTGCCAGCAGCACTTCTTATAGCAATCAGCCCCAGCATTTT. Translated: CASSTSYSNQPQHF.

The rearrangement joins TRBV28 to TRBJ2-1; D may match TRBD1 or TRBD2 (5 bases each). V was cut by 7 bases and J by 8 bases, with 15 bases left in between. CDR3 length: 13 residues. Germline-derived CDR1 and CDR2 are MDHEN and SYDVKM. The CDR3: CASIVARGDEQFF. The DNA of the CDR3 is TGTGCCAGCATTGTCGCGCGAGGGGATGAGCAGTTCTTC.

The chain links TRBV25-1 to TRBJ2-3, with TRBD2 matching over 8 bases. The CDR3 is 14 amino acids. Germline V gene data show CDR1 as MGHDK and CDR2 as SYGVNS. J gave up 1 base and V 7 bases, and 4 bases lay outside the gene matches. The CDR3 protein is CASTSAGGTDTQYF. Here the CDR3 DNA reads TGTGCCAGCACTTCAGCGGGAGGCACAGATACGCAGTATTTT.

The chain has TRBV7-9 and TRBJ2-1; 9 bases are shared with TRBD1. Unmatched junction bases numbered 9, after V lost 2 bases and J lost 10 bases. Germline V lookup: CDR1 SEHNR, CDR2 FQNEAQ (reference sequence). This CDR3 has 15 residues. The CDR3 is CASSLRDRARREQFF. For the CDR3, the DNA is TGTGCCAGCAGCTTAAGGGACAGGGCCCGGCGGGAGCAGTTCTTC.

The chain combines TRBV2 with TRBJ1-4, with a possible D match to TRBD1 (5 bases). The CDR3 sequence is 15 residues long. Germline V lookup: CDR1 SNHLY, CDR2 FYNNEI. Trimming pared 1 base from V and 7 bases from J, leaving 13 bases between. Written as DNA, the CDR3 is TGTGCCAGCAGTGAAGGGACAACCGGCGGTGAAAAACTGTTTTTT. It specifies CASSEGTTGGEKLFF.

About this clone itself: One end of the junction fails to match germline, which may point to a read error. The gene calls are TRBV7-7 and TRBJ2-2, with TRBD1 identical over 8 bases. The CDR3 is 14 amino acids. Germline CDR1 SSHAT, CDR2 FNYEAQ (reference sequence). The CDR3 nucleotides are TGTGCTAGCAGCCCAGGACAGGGCCCCGGGGAGCTGTTTTTT. Translated: CASSPGQGPGELFF.

This clone has a single count. This chain links TRBV7-2 with TRBJ2-5; D call uncertain. V lost 3 bases to trimming and J lost 2 bases, with 4 bases between them. Germline V gene data show CDR1 as SGHTA and CDR2 as FQGNSA. The CDR3 has 12 residues. The CDR3 spells CASSFTQETQYF. The CDR3 region has the DNA TGTGCCAGCAGCTTTACTCAAGAGACCCAGTACTTC.

The genes are TRBV2 and TRBJ2-7; 8 nucleotides line up with TRBD2. The CDR3 consists of 15 residues. Germline CDR1 reads SNHLY; CDR2 reads FYNNEI. V lost 7 bases and J lost 3; bases outside the gene matches: 11. The CDR3 sequence is CASMTVREGRYEQYF. CDR3 bases: TGTGCCAGCATGACCGTTCGGGAGGGCCGCTACGAGCAGTACTTC.

The chain is built from TRBV28 and TRBJ2-7, with TRBD2 matching 9 bases. The junction had 10 bases not matched to a gene; V was cut back by 5 bases and J by 2 bases. Germline CDR1 MDHEN, CDR2 SYDVKM. The CDR3 loop spans 16 amino acids. DNA for the CDR3: TGTGCCAGCAGTCCCGATCTAGCGGGGCCCACCTACGAGCAGTACTTC. Protein: CASSPDLAGPTYEQYF.

This chain links TRBV7-8 with TRBJ2-3, with D unclear. The CDR3 loop spans 14 amino acids. V shed 1 base and J shed 6 bases, with 11 bases lying between them. From germline, CDR1 is SGHVS and CDR2 FQNEAQ. CDR3 loop: CASSLDPGPDTQYF. The CDR3 DNA follows: TGTGCCAGCAGCTTAGATCCAGGTCCGGATACGCAGTATTTT.

The chain uses TRBV6-5 and TRBJ2-5; no definite D call. Trimming took off 2 bases at V and 5 bases at J, with 9 bases between the two ends. This CDR3 spans 13 amino acids. From germline, CDR1 is MNHEY and CDR2 SVGAGI. The CDR3, as DNA: TGTGCCAGCAGTTACATGGGGTGGGAGACCCAGTACTTC. Its protein is CASSYMGWETQYF.

In regard to this clone: Other nucleotide sequences in the sample specify the same CDR3. The chain couples TRBV28 to TRBJ2-3, with D perhaps assigned TRBD1 or TRBD2 (5 bases each). Germline V gene sequence: CDR1 MDHEN, CDR2 SYDVKM. CDR3 size: 13 residues. V lost 6 bases, J lost 0 bases, and 7 bases lay in between. The CDR3, as DNA: TGTGCCAGCAGCCGGGACAGCACAGATACGCAGTATTTT. It specifies CASSRDSTDTQYF.

The CDR3 DNA follows: TGTGCCAGCACCCCAGGCGGGAGCAACGAGCAGTACTTC. This sequence encodes CASTPGGSNEQYF. The chain combines TRBV5-4 with TRBJ2-7; 7 nucleotides line up with TRBD2. Looked up from germline, CDR1 is SGHNT and CDR2 is YYREEE (reference sequence). The CDR3 is 13 residues long. The V and J ends lost 6 bases and 5 bases, in that order; junction bases with no gene match: 8.